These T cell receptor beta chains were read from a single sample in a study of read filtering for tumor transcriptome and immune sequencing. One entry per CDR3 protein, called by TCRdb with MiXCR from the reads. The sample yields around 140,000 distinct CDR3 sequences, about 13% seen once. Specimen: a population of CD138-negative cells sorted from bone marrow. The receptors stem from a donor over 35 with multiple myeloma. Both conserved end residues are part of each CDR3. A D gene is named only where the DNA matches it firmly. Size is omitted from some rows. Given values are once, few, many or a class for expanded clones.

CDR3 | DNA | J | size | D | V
CTSSQLAGESYEQYF | TGTACCAGCAGCCAACTAGCGGGAGAATCTTACGAGCAGTACTTC | TRBJ2-7 | - | TRBD2 | TRBV3-1
CSARQAGGARETQYF | TGCAGCGCCCGCCAAGCAGGGGGCGCGCGGGAGACCCAGTACTTC | TRBJ2-5 | many | TRBD1 | TRBV29-1
CASPRKGVGTNEKLFF | TGCGCCAGCCCCCGGAAAGGGGTTGGAACTAATGAAAAACTGTTTTTT | TRBJ1-4 | - | - | TRBV23-1
CASSLMTSGSTDTQYF | TGTGCCAGCAGTTTAATGACTAGCGGGAGCACAGATACGCAGTATTTT | TRBJ2-3 | many | TRBD2 | TRBV12-3/TRBV12-4
CSVVISSGIPEQYF | TGCAGCGTTGTTATCTCTAGCGGGATTCCCGAGCAGTACTTC | TRBJ2-7 | many | TRBD2 | TRBV29-1
CASRRDSRNTEAFF | TGTGCCAGCAGACGGGACTCACGTAACACTGAAGCTTTCTTT | TRBJ1-1 | many | - | TRBV12-3/TRBV12-4
CSVGGGLETQYF | TGCAGCGTTGGAGGGGGCTTGGAGACCCAGTACTTC | TRBJ2-5 | - | TRBD1 | TRBV29-1
CASSLGGSGETQYF | TGTGCCAGCAGCTTAGGCGGGAGCGGGGAGACCCAGTACTTC | TRBJ2-5 | many | TRBD2 | TRBV7-8
CASSLAAGYVTEAFF | TGTGCCAGCAGCTTAGCGGCAGGGTACGTTACTGAAGCTTTCTTT | TRBJ1-1 | many | - | TRBV7-9
CASSLAGGENEQFF | TGTGCCAGCAGCTTAGCGGGAGGGGAGAATGAGCAGTTCTTC | TRBJ2-1 | once | TRBD2 | TRBV11-3
CSAVAGGLYEQYF | TGCAGTGCTGTAGCGGGAGGATTATACGAGCAGTACTTC | TRBJ2-7 | many | TRBD2 | TRBV20-1
CSASGDMSYEQYF | TGCAGTGCTAGCGGGGATATGTCCTACGAGCAGTACTTC | TRBJ2-7 | many | - | TRBV20-1
CASSPRDSYNSPLHF | TGTGCCAGCAGTCCGCGGGACAGCTATAATTCACCCCTCCACTTT | TRBJ1-6 | many | TRBD1 | TRBV6-1
CASSLTWREGHNEQFF | TGTGCCAGCAGCTTAACGTGGCGGGAGGGCCATAATGAGCAGTTCTTC | TRBJ2-1 | many | TRBD2 | TRBV13
CASRPPGRSTDTQYF | TGTGCCAGCAGACCCCCGGGACGGAGCACAGATACGCAGTATTTT | TRBJ2-3 | - | - | TRBV6-1
CASSQVVSGRRGEQFF | TGCGCCAGCAGCCAAGTGGTTAGCGGGAGAAGAGGGGAGCAGTTCTTC | TRBJ2-1 | many | TRBD2 | TRBV4-1
CATSTGSSNQPQHF | TGTGCCACCAGCACGGGGTCAAGCAATCAGCCCCAGCATTTT | TRBJ1-5 | many | - | TRBV15
CASSLSGSNQPQHF | TGTGCCAGCAGTTTATCAGGGTCCAATCAGCCCCAGCATTTT | TRBJ1-5 | many | - | TRBV12-3/TRBV12-4
CATSSNGGNTEAFF | TGTGCCACCAGCAGCAACGGGGGGAACACTGAAGCTTTCTTT | TRBJ1-1 | many | - | TRBV15
CASSQDSGNAYEQYF | TGTGCCAGCAGCCAAGATAGCGGCAATGCCTACGAGCAGTACTTC | TRBJ2-7 | few | - | TRBV14
CSVELQGSPRGTEAFF | TGCAGCGTTGAGTTGCAGGGTAGCCCCAGGGGTACTGAAGCTTTCTTT | TRBJ1-1 | many | - | TRBV29-1
CSARAGGETGELFF | TGCAGCGCACGAGCGGGCGGAGAAACCGGGGAGCTGTTTTTT | TRBJ2-2 | many | - | TRBV29-1
CASSSRAHSSGNTIYF | TGTGCCAGCAGCTCCCGGGCCCACAGCTCTGGAAACACCATATATTTT | TRBJ1-3 | few | - | TRBV7-9
CASSAGEQPQRF | TGTGCCAGCAGTGCAGGGGAGCAGCCCCAGCGTTTT | TRBJ1-5 | - | - | TRBV6-2/TRBV6-3
CASTLAGYNEQFF | TGTGCCAGCACTCTAGCGGGATACAATGAGCAGTTCTTC | TRBJ2-1 | many | TRBD2 | TRBV12-3/TRBV12-4
CASSSRSSPYEQYF | TGTGCCAGCAGCTCCCGGAGTTCCCCCTACGAGCAGTACTTC | TRBJ2-7 | many | - | TRBV7-6
CASSQMGAADTQYF | TGTGCCAGCAGCCAGATGGGGGCCGCAGATACGCAGTATTTT | TRBJ2-3 | - | - | TRBV14
CASSAVWTGHNNEQFF | TGTGCCAGCAGCGCCGTTTGGACAGGGCACAACAATGAGCAGTTCTTC | TRBJ2-1 | many | TRBD1 | TRBV6-1
CASRQAENTEAFF | TGCGCCAGCAGACAGGCCGAGAACACTGAAGCTTTCTTT | TRBJ1-1 | - | - | TRBV5-1
CSVLRGVSIDTQYF | TGCAGCGTCCTTCGGGGCGTAAGCATCGATACGCAGTATTTT | TRBJ2-3 | many | - | TRBV29-1
CASSNRGGNTEAFF | TGTGCCAGTAGTAACCGGGGGGGGAACACTGAAGCTTTCTTT | TRBJ1-1 | many | - | TRBV19
CASSQKGLADSYEQYF | TGTGCCAGCAGCCAAAAGGGACTAGCTGACTCCTACGAGCAGTACTTC | TRBJ2-7 | many | TRBD2 | TRBV4-2
CASSHHDTTNYGYTF | TGTGCCAGCAGTCACCACGACACCACTAACTATGGCTACACCTTC | TRBJ1-2 | many | - | TRBV12-3/TRBV12-4
CASSQNERDGEAFF | TGTGCCAGCTCACAAAATGAAAGGGACGGTGAAGCTTTCTTT | TRBJ1-1 | many | - | TRBV18
CASSAGTTEYEQYF | TGTGCCAGCAGCGCGGGGACTACCGAATACGAGCAGTACTTC | TRBJ2-7 | many | TRBD2 | TRBV7-6
CASSGSGRVHNEQFF | TGTGCCAGCTCAGGTAGCGGGAGGGTCCACAATGAGCAGTTCTTC | TRBJ2-1 | many | TRBD2 | TRBV18
CASSYGGFGIPSGADVLTF | TGTGCCAGCAGTTATGGGGGTTTTGGCATTCCCTCTGGGGCCGACGTCCTGACTTTC | TRBJ2-6 | few | - | TRBV6-5
CASSRTSTDTQYF | TGTGCCAGCAGTCGTACTAGCACAGATACGCAGTATTTT | TRBJ2-3 | - | - | TRBV12-3/TRBV12-4
CASSLLGGINEQFF | TGTGCCAGCAGCTTATTAGGAGGGATCAATGAGCAGTTCTTC | TRBJ2-1 | many | - | TRBV7-9
CASTGRRETQYF | TGTGCTAGCACCGGCAGAAGAGAGACCCAGTACTTC | TRBJ2-5 | - | - | TRBV12-5
CASSYSLGPDEQYF | TGTGCCAGCAGTTACTCTCTGGGGCCGGACGAGCAGTACTTC | TRBJ2-7 | many | - | TRBV6-6
CASSLEAGVTDTQYF | TGTGCCAGCAGTTTAGAGGCGGGAGTGACAGATACGCAGTATTTT | TRBJ2-3 | many | TRBD2 | TRBV12-3/TRBV12-4
CASSHRTGAGNEQFF | TGCGCCAGCAGCCATCGGACAGGGGCAGGGAATGAGCAGTTCTTC | TRBJ2-1 | many | TRBD1 | TRBV4-1
CASSLRPNEQFF | TGTGCCAGCAGCTTAAGGCCAAATGAGCAGTTCTTC | TRBJ2-1 | many | - | TRBV7-6
CATSDFVLAGADTQYF | TGTGCCACCAGTGATTTCGTCCTAGCCGGGGCAGATACGCAGTATTTT | TRBJ2-3 | many | - | TRBV24-1
CASSPEGSSYEQYF | TGTGCCAGCAGCCCGGAGGGGAGCTCCTACGAGCAGTACTTC | TRBJ2-7 | many | - | TRBV7-6